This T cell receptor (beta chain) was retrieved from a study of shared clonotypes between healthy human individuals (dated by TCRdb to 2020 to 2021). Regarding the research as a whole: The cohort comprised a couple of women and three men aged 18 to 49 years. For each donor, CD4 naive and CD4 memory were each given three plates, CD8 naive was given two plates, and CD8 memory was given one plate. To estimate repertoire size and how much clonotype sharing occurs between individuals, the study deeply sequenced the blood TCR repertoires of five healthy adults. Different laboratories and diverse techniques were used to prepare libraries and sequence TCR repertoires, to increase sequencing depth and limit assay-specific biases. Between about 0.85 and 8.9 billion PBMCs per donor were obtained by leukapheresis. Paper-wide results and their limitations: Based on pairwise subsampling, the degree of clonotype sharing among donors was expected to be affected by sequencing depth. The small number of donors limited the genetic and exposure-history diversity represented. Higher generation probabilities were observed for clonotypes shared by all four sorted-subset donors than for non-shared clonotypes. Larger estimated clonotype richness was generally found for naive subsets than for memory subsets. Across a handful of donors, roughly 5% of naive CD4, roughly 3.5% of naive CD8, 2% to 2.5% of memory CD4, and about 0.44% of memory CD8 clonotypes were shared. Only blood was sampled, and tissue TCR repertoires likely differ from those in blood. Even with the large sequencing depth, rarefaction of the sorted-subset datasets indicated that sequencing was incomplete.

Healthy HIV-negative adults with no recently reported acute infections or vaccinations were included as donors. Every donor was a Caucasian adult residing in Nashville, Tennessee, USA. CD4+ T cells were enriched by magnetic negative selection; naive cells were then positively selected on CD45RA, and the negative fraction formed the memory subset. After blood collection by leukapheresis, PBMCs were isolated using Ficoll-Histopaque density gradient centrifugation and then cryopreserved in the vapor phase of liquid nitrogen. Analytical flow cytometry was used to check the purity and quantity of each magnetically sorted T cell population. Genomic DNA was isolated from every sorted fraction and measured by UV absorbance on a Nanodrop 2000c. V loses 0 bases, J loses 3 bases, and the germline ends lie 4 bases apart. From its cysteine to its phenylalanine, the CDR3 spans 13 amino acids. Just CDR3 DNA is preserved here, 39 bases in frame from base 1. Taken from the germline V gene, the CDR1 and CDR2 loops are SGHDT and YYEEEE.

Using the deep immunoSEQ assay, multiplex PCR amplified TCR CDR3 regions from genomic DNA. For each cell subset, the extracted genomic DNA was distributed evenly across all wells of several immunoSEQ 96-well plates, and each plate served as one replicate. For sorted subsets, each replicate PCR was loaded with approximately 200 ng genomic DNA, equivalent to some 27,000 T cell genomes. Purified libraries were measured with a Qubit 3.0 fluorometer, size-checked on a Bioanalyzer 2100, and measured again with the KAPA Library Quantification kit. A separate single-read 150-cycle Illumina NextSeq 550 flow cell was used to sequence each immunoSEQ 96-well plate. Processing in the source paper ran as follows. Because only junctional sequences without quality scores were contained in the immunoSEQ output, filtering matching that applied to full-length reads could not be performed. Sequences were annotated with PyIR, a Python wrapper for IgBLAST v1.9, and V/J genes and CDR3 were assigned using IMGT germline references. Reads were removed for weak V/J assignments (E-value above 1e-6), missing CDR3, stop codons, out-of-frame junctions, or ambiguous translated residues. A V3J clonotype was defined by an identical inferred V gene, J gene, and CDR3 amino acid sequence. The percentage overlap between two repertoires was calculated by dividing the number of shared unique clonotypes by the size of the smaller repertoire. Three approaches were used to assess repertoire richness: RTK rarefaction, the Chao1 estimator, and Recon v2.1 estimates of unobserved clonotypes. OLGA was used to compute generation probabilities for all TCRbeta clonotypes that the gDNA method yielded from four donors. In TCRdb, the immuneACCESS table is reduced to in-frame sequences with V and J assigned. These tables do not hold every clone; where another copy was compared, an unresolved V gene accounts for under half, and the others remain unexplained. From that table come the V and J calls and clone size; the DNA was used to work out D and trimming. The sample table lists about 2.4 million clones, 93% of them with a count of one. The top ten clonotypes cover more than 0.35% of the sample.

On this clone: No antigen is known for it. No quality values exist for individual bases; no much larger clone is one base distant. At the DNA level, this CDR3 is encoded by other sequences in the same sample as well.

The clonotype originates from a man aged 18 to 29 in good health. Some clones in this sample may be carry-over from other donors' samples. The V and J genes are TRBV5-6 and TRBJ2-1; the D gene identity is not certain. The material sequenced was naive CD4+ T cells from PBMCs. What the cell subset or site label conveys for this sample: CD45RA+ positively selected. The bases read TGTGCCAGCAGCTTGGGGTACTACAATGAGCAGTTCTTC. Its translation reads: CASSLGYYNEQFF.